This T cell receptor (beta chain) came from a study of early T cells in non-severe SARS-CoV-2 infection. Overall study: Sequencing input comprised bulk RNA from unsorted whole blood; chain pairing was not available. Study-wide findings and caveats: Matching against VDJdb likely underestimated virus-specific expansions, favoring anti-spike CD8.

Researchers tagged individual cDNA molecules with unique molecular identifiers. TCRdb ran MiXCR on the 5' RACE reads and lists one entry per CDR3 protein. The sample holds fewer than 40,000 distinct CDR3 sequences; around 7% are singletons and the top ten take less than 3%. This clonotype counts as medium-sized (0.01 to 0.1%). Antigen: not known. Trimming removed 6 bases from V and 2 bases from J, with 15 bases in between. There are 14 residues in the CDR3. Germline values: CDR1 DFQATT, CDR2 SNEGSKA (reference sequence). This chain uses TRBV20-1 with TRBJ2-3, with D tentatively TRBD2 (5 bases). This clonotype originated in an adult who was a healthcare worker with PCR-confirmed SARS-CoV-2 infection or an uninfected control (not recorded which). Sequenced material: whole blood. CDR3 nucleotides: TGCAGTGCACCGGACTTCATGAACACAGATACGCAGTATTTT. As protein: CSAPDFMNTDTQYF.